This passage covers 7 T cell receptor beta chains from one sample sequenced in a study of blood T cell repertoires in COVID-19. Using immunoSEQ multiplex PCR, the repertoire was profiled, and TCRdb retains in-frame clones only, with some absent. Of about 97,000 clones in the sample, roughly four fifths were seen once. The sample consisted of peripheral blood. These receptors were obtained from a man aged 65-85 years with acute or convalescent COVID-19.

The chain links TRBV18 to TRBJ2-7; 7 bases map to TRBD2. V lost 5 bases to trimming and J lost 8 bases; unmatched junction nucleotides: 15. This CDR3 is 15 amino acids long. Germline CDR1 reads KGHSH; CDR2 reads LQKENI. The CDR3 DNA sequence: TGTGCCAGCTCAACGTCAGCCGGGACTACTCCGCAGCAGTACTTC. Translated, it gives CASSTSAGTTPQQYF.

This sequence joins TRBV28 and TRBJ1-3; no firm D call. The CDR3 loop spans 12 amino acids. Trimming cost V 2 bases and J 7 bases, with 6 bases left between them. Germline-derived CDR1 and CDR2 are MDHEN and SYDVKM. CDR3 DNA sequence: TGTGCCAGCAGTTTAGGCCATAACACCATATATTTT. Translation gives CASSLGHNTIYF.

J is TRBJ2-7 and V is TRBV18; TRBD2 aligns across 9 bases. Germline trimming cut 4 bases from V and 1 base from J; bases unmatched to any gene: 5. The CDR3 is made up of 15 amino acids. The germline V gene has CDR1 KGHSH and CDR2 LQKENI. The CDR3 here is CASSLRAGGSYEQYF. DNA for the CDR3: TGTGCCAGCTCACTGCGAGCGGGAGGTTCCTACGAGCAGTACTTC.

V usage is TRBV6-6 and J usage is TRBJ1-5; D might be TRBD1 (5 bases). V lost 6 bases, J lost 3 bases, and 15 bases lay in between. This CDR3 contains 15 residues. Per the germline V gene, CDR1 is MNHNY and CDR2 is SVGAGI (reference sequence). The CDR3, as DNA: TGTGCCAGCAGCTATGCAGACAGAATCAATCAGCCCCAGCATTTT. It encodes CASSYADRINQPQHF.

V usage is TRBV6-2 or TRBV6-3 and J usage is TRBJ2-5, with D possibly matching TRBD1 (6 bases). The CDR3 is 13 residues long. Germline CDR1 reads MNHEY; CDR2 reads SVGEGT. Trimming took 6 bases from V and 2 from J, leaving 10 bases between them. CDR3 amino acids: CASSGQPQETQYF. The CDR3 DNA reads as TGTGCCAGCAGCGGACAGCCGCAAGAGACCCAGTACTTC.

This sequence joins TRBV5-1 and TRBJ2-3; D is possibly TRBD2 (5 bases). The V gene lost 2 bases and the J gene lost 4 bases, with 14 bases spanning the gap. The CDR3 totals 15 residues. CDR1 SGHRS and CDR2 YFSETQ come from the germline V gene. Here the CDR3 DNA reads TGCGCCAGCAGCTTAACGGGCCGCGGGTCAGATACGCAGTATTTT. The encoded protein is CASSLTGRGSDTQYF.

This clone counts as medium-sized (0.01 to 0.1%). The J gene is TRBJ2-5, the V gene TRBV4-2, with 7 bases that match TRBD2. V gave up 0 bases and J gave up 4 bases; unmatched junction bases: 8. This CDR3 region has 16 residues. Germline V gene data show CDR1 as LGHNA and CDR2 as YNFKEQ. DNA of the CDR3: TGTGCCAGCAGCCAAGATCATGGACTAGGTACAGAGACCCAGTACTTC. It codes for CASSQDHGLGTETQYF.